Described below is a single TCR beta chain sequence and its context. This clonotype was counted at least ten times. No cognate antigen has been identified for it. No much larger clone is present one base from it, and per-base qualities are unavailable. The data belong to a study of T-cell memory formation after mild COVID-19 (dated by TCRdb to the early 2020s). With regard to the full study: TCR sequence clusters from the two donors were found to be largely donor specific. In two donors, T-cell clones that expanded and contracted after mild COVID-19 were followed by sequencing TCRalpha and TCRbeta repertoires longitudinally. The cohort was made up of two young adult volunteers, one female and one male, who were previously healthy.

Ficoll-Paque density gradient centrifugation was used to isolate PBMCs. The paper as a whole reports these results and caveats: Contracting CD4+ clones turned up mainly in the CM and EM memory subsets, whereas EMRA was where CD8+ clones were enriched. The detection of some responding clones in pre-infection memory suggests that pre-existing cross-reactive memory T cells joined the SARS-CoV-2 response. Clones that contracted from day 15 to 85 showed balanced CD4/CD8 phenotypes, whereas a second wave of clones that expanded from day 15 to 37 leaned towards CD4+. Only a couple of mild cases were covered by the study, and larger cohorts that include severe cases with pre-infection samples were considered necessary. SARS-CoV-2 specificity was not confirmed for the second-wave clones peaking on day 37.

The CDR3 numbers 12 residues from cysteine through phenylalanine. The CDR3 DNA has 36 bases and is translated from base 1. The junction shows trimming of 3 bases on V and 13 bases on J, plus 13 bases between the germline ends. Sequencing took place on an Illumina NovaSeq 6000. TCRalpha and TCRbeta cDNA libraries were built by 5'RACE with constant-segment primers, adding sample barcodes and unique molecular identifiers. Trizol reagent was used to extract RNA from every sample. Amplification of the libraries took two PCR steps, and the second step added a second sample barcode plus Illumina TruSeq adapters. The libraries were sequenced on an Illumina NovaSeq using 2 x 150 bp paired-end reads. Per the original workflow: Reads were demultiplexed and collapsed into UMI-guided consensus sequences with migec v1.2.7. Using mixcr v2.1.11, UMI consensuses were aligned to TRA and TRB V and J templates and then assembled into clonotypes. A clonotype was counted as expanded or contracted only when both edgeR and NoisET called the clonotype significant, with the noise models trained on biological replicates. For edgeR calls, the thresholds were a false discovery rate-adjusted p below 0.01 and a log2 fold-change of 1. PCA with hierarchical clustering of max-normalized trajectories of the 1000 most abundant clonotypes was used as exploratory dynamics analysis. Each responding clone was given a CD4 or CD8 phenotype based on the CD4+ and CD8+ repertoires, which had been sequenced separately. TCRdb itself trimmed the public reads at Q25 with fastp, ran MiXCR and retained productive beta chains. Every CDR3 protein is listed once, alongside the most common genes and DNA of its rows. What appears here as the V and J calls and clone size reflects TCRdb's work, not the paper's. The table for this sample lists hundreds of thousands of distinct CDR3 sequences; more than 15% of them were counted only once. Of the sample, about 22% is held by the ten largest clones.

This TCR derives from a man between 18 and 35 years old who had mild COVID-19 (a few samples of this study predate the infection). The sample titles of this study are shuffled in the database, so cell type and time point are left out; the donor was told from shared clones. The sequencing sample was made of PBMCs or a T cell subset sorted from them (not recorded which). Recombination joined TRBV12-3 or TRBV12-4 with TRBJ2-1, with the D segment identity uncertain. The DNA is as follows: TGTGCCAGCAGTTTGGACGGACGGTCTCAGTTCTTC. This is translated as CASSLDGRSQFF.